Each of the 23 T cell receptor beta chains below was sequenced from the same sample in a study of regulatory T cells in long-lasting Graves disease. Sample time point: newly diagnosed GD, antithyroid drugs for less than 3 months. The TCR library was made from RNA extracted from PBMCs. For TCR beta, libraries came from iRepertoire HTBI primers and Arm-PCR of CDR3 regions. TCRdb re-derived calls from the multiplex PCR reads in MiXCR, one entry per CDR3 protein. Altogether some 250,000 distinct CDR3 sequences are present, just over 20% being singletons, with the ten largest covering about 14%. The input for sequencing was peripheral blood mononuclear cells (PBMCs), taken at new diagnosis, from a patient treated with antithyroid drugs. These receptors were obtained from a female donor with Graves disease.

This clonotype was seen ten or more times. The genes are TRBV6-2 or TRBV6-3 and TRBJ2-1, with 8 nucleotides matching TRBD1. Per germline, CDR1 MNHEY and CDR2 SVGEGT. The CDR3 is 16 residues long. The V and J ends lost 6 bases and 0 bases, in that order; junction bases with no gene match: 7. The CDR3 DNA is TGTGCCAGCAGAGGACAGGGTTCGAGCTCCTACAATGAGCAGTTCTTC. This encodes CASRGQGSSSYNEQFF.

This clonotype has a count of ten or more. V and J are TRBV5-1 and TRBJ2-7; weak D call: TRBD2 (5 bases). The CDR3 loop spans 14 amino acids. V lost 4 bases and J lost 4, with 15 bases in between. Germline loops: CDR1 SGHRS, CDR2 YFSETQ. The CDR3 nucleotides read TGCGCCAGCAGCCCGAATGGACTCTTGTACGAGCAGTACTTC. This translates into CASSPNGLLYEQYF.

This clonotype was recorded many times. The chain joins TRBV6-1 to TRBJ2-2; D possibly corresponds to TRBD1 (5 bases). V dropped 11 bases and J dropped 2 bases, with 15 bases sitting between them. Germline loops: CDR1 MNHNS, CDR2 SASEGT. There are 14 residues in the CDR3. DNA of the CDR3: TGTGCCGCCAGAAACAGGTTTAACACCGGGGAGCTGTTTTTT. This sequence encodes CAARNRFNTGELFF.

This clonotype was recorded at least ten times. The CDR3 spells CASSYLGTRSTDTQYF. In nucleotides, the CDR3 is TGTGCCAGCAGTTACCTTGGAACAAGGAGCACAGATACGCAGTATTTT. This chain connects TRBV6-5 to TRBJ2-3, with D unresolved. Trimming took off 2 bases at V and 0 bases at J, with 12 bases between the two ends. Germline lookup yields CDR1 MNHEY and CDR2 SVGAGI. The CDR3 runs 16 residues.

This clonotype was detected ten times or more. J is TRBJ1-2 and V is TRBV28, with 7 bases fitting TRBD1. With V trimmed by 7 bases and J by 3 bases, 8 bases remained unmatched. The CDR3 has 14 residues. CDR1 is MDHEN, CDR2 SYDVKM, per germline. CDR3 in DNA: TGTGCCAGCAATCGGGAGGGGGCTCACTATGGCTACACCTTC. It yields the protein CASNREGAHYGYTF.

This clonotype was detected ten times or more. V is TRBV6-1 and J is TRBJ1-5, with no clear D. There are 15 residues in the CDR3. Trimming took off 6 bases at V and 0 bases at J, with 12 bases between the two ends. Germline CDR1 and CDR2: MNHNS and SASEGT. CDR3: CASSGQTYSNQPQHF. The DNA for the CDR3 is TGTGCCAGCAGCGGTCAAACTTATAGCAATCAGCCCCAGCATTTT.

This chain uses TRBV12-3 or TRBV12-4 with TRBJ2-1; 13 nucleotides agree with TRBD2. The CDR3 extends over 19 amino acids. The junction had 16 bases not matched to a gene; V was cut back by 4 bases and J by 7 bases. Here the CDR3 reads CASSYGTSGGASGTNEQFF. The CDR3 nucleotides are TGTGCCAGCAGTTATGGAACTAGCGGGGGGGCCTCTGGTACGAATGAGCAGTTCTTC.

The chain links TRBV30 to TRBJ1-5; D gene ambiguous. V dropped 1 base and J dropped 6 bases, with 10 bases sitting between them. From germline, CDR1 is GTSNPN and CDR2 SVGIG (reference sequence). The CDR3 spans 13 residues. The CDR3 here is CAWSAKGGQPQHF. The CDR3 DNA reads TGTGCCTGGAGTGCGAAGGGAGGTCAGCCCCAGCATTTT. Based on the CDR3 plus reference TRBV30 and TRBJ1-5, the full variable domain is SQTIHQWPATLVQPVGSPLSLECTVEGTSNPNLYWYRQAAGRGLQLLFYSVGIGQISSEVPQNLSASRPQDRQFILSSKKLLLSDSGFYLCAWSAKGGQPQHFGDGTRLSIL.

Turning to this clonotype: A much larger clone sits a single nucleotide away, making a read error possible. DNA for the CDR3: TGCGCCAGCAGCCAAGTTCGGGTCCCAATGAACACTGAAGCTTTCTTT. Residues: CASSQVRVPMNTEAFF. This chain uses TRBV4-3 with TRBJ1-1; D is unresolved. Germline-derived CDR1 and CDR2 are LGHNA and YSLEER. Trimming left V 1 base short and J 0 bases short, with 12 bases between. The CDR3 is 16 amino acids.

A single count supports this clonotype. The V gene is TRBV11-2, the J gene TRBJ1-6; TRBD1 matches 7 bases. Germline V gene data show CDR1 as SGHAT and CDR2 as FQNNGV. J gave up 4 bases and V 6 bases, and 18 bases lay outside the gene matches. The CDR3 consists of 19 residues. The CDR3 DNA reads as TGTGCCAGCAGGGAGAGGGGACAGCGGACAAACTTTTATAATTCACCCCTCCACTTT. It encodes CASRERGQRTNFYNSPLHF.

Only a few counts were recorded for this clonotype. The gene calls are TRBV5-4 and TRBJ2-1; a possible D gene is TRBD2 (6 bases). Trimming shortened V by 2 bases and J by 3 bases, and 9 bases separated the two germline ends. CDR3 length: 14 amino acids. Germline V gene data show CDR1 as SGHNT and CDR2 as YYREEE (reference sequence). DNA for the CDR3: TGTGCCAGCAGCTTTGGCGGGGACTACAATGAGCAGTTCTTC. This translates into CASSFGGDYNEQFF.

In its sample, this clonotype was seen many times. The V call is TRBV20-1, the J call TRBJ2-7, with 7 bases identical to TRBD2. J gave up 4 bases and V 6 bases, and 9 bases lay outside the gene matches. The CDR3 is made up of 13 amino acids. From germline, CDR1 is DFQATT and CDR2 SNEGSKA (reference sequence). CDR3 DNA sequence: TGCAGTGCCGGGGATGGGAGGGGTTACGAGCAGTACTTC. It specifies CSAGDGRGYEQYF.

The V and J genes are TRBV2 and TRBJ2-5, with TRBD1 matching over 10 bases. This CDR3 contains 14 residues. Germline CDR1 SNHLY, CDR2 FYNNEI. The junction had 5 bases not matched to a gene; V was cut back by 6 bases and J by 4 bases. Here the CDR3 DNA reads TGTGCCAGCAGCGGGACAGGGGAAGTAGAGACCCAGTACTTC. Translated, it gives CASSGTGEVETQYF.

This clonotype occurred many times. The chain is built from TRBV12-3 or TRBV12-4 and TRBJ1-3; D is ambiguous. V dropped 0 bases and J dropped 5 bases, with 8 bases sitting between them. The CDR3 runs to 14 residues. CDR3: CASSLAHLRNTIYF. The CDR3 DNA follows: TGTGCCAGCAGTTTAGCGCATTTGAGAAACACCATATATTTT.

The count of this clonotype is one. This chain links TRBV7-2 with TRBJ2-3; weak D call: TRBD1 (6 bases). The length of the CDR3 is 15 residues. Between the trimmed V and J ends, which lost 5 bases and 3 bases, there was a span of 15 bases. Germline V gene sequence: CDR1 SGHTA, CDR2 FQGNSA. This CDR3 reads CASSTRGQGTDTQYF. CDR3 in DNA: TGTGCCAGCAGCACCCGGGGTCAGGGGACAGATACGCAGTATTTT.

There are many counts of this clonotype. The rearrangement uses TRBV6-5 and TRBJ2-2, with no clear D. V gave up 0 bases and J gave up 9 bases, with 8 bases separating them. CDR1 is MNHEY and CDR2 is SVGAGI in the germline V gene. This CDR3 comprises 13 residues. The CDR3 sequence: CASSYSNRRELFF. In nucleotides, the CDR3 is TGTGCCAGCAGTTACTCGAATCGGCGGGAGCTGTTTTTT.

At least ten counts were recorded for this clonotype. CDR3 DNA sequence: TGTGCCAGCAGCTCTCTGGGGGGGCCCACAGATACGCAGTATTTT. Encoded protein: CASSSLGGPTDTQYF. The rearrangement links TRBV7-2 to TRBJ2-3; tentative D call: TRBD2 (7 bases). This CDR3 spans 15 amino acids. Germline V gives CDR1 SGHTA, CDR2 FQGNSA. Trimming left V 4 bases short and J 2 bases short, with 13 bases between.

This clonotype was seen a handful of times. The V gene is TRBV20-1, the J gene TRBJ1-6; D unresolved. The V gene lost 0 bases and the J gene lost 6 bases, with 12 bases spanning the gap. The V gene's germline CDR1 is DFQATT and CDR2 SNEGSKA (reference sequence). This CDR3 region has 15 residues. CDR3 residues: CSARDFGGLNSPLHF. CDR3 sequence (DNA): TGCAGTGCTAGAGATTTTGGAGGGCTTAATTCACCCCTCCACTTT.

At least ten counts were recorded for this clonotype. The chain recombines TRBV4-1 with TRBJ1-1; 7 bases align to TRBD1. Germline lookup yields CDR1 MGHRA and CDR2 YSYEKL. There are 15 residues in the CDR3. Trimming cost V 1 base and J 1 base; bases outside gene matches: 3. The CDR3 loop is CASSQAGQANTEAFF. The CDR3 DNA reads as TGCGCCAGCAGCCAAGCTGGACAGGCGAACACTGAAGCTTTCTTT.

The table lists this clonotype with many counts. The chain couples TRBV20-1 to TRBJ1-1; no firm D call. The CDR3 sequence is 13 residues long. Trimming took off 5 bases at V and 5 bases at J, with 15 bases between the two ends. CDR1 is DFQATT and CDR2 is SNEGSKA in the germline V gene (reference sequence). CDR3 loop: CSASTHAGTEAFF. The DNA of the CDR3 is TGCAGTGCTTCAACCCACGCGGGGACTGAAGCTTTCTTT.

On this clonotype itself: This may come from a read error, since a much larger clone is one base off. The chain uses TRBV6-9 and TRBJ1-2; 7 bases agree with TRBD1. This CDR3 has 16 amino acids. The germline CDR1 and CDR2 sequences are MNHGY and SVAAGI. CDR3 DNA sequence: TGTGCCGGCAGTGAACAAGAGGGGGCGGGTAACTATGGCTACACCTTC. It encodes CAGSEQEGAGNYGYTF.

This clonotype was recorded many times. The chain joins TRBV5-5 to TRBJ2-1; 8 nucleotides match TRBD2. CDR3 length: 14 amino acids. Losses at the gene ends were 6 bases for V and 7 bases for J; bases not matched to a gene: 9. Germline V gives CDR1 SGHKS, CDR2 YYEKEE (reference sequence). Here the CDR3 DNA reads TGTGCCAGCACCTCGGCGGGGGGCTATAATGAGCAGTTCTTC. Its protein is CASTSAGGYNEQFF. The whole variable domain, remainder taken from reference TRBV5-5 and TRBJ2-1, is DAGVTQSPTHLIKTRGQQVTLRCSPISGHKSVSWYQQVLGQGPQFIFQYYEKEERGRGNFPDRFSARQFPNYSSELNVNALLLGDSALYLCASTSAGGYNEQFFGPGTRLTVL.

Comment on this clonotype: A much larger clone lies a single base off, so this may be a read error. CDR3 sequence reads: CASGDGRPYNEQFF. The CDR3 DNA reads as TGTGCCAGCGGCGACGGGCGCCCCTACAATGAGCAGTTCTTC. This chain joins TRBV7-2 and TRBJ2-1, with no clear D. Germline V gene data show CDR1 as SGHTA and CDR2 as FQGNSA. V was pared by 8 bases and J by 2 bases, with 13 bases between. CDR3 length equals 14 residues.